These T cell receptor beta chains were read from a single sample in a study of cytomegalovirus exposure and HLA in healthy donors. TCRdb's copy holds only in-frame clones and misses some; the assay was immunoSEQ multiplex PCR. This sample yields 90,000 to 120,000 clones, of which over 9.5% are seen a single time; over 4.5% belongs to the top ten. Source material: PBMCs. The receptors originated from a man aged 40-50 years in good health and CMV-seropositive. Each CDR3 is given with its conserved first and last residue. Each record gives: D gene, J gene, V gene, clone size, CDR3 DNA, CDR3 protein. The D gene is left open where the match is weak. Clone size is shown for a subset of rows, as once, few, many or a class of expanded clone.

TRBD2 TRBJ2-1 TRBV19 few TGTGCCAGTAGTCAATCCGGACTAGCACGGGGAAATGAGCAGTTCTTC CASSQSGLARGNEQFF
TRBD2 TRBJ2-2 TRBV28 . TGTGCCAGCAGGACCTTCCTTCTAGCGGCCAGGCCCGGGGAGCTGTTTTTT CASRTFLLAARPGELFF
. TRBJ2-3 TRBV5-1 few TGCGCCAGCAGCTTGGACGGGAGAAGCACAGATACGCAGTATTTT CASSLDGRSTDTQYF
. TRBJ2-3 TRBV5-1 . TGCGCCAGCAGCGTCGCGGGACGGAGCACAGATACGCAGTATTTT CASSVAGRSTDTQYF
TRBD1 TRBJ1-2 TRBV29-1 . TGCAGCGTTCCCACAGGGGTAGGAGGCTACACCTTC CSVPTGVGGYTF
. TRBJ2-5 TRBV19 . TGTGCCAGTAGTATAGTGGGGGGAGGAGAGACCCAGTACTTC CASSIVGGGETQYF
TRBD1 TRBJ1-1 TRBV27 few TGTGCCAGCAGTTTATACGCCGAAGGCCAGATCCGGGACAGGGGATCGAACACTGAAGCTTTCTTT CASSLYAEGQIRDRGSNTEAFF
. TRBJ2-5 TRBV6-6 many TGTGCCAGCAGCCAACGGGAGACCCAGTACTTC CASSQRETQYF
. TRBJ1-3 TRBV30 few TGTGCCTGGAGTTGGCAGTCCTCTGGAAACACCATATATTTT CAWSWQSSGNTIYF
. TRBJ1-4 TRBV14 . TGTGCCAGCAGCCGGAAACAGGAGCACATGTTTTTT CASSRKQEHMFF
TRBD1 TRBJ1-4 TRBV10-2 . TGCGCCAGCAGTGATTACAGGGGGTCTGAAAAACTGTTTTTT CASSDYRGSEKLFF
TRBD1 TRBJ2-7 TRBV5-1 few TGCGCCAGCAGCACAGGACAGGGGGCCTACGAGCAGTACTTC CASSTGQGAYEQYF
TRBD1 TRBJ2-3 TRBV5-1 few TGCGCCAGCAGCTTTATGGGACAGCTCACAGATACGCAGTATTTT CASSFMGQLTDTQYF
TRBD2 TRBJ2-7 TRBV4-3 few TGCGCCAGCAGCCAAGATTTAGGCGGGAGTTCAGCCGAGCAGTACTTC CASSQDLGGSSAEQYF
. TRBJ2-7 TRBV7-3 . TGTGCCAGCAGCCCCGACTGGAACTCCTACGAGCAGTACTTC CASSPDWNSYEQYF
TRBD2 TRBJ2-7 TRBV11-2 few TGTGCCAGCAGCAACCAGAGACTAGCGGCTTCCGAGCAGTACTTC CASSNQRLAASEQYF
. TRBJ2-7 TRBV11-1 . TGTGCCAGCAGCGCGGACTATAGCTCCTACGAGCAGTACTTC CASSADYSSYEQYF
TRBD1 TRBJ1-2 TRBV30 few TGTGCCTGGATTAAGGGACAGGGGGCTTCAGCCTATGGCTACACCTTC CAWIKGQGASAYGYTF
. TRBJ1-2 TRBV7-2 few TGTGCCAGCAGCTTACTCGACCGAGGTGATTATGGCTACACCTTC CASSLLDRGDYGYTF
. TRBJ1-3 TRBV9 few TGTGCCAGCAATCCTGGACAGCCAGTAGACACCATATATTTT CASNPGQPVDTIYF
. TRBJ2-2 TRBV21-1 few TGTGCCAGCAGCAAAGTGGACCCAGGGGGCACCGGGGAGCTGTTTTTT CASSKVDPGGTGELFF
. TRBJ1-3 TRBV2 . TGTGCCAGCAGCGACCGAGGAGTGTCTGGAAACACCATATATTTT CASSDRGVSGNTIYF
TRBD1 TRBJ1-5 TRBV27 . TGTGCCAGCAGTCTCGGGACAGGGGGCAATCAGCCCCAGCATTTT CASSLGTGGNQPQHF
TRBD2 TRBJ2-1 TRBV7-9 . TGTGCCAGCAGCCCGCGTCTCCCTAAGCGGGGGAGCTACAATGAGCAGTTCTTC CASSPRLPKRGSYNEQFF
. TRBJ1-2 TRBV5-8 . TGTGCCTCCCCGGGGGGGAGAACTAACTATGGCTACACCTTC CASPGGRTNYGYTF
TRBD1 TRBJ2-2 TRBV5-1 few TGCGCCAGCAGCTTACAGGGGGGGAACACCGGGGAGCTGTTTTTT CASSLQGGNTGELFF
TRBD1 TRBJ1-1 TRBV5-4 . TGTGCCAGCAGCACGGCAGGGGGAAAGGACACTGAAGCTTTCTTT CASSTAGGKDTEAFF
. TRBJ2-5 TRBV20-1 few TGCAGTGCCCCGAAGGGGAAGACCCAGTACTTC CSAPKGKTQYF
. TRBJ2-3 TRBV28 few TGTGCCAGCAGTTTTGCGGATACGCAGTATTTT CASSFADTQYF
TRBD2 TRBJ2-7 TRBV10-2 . TGCGCCAGCAATCGAGCGGGGTTCTCCTACGAGCAGTACTTC CASNRAGFSYEQYF
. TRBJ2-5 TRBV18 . TGTGCCAGCTCACCGGGGGATCGCGGGGAGGAGACCCAGTACTTC CASSPGDRGEETQYF
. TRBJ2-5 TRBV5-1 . TGCGCCAGCAGCTCCGACAGGACTAGAGTCCAAGAGACCCAGTACTTC CASSSDRTRVQETQYF
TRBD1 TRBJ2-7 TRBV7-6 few TGTGCCAGCAGCGACAGGGAGGAGCAGTACTTC CASSDREEQYF
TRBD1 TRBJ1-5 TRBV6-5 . TGTGCCAGCAGTTACTCACAGGGGAATCAGCCCCAGCATTTT CASSYSQGNQPQHF
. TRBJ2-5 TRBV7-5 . TGTGCCAGAAGCTTAGCCCGAATCGGACTAGCGGAAGAGACCCAGTACTTC CARSLARIGLAEETQYF
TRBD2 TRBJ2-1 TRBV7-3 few TGTGCCAGCAGCCTCGGGACTAGCGGGCGTCCTTACAATGAGCAGTTCTTC CASSLGTSGRPYNEQFF
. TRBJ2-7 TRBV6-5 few TGTGCCAGCAGTCCGGGGGACTACGAGCAGTACTTC CASSPGDYEQYF
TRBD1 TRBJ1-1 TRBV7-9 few TGTGCCAGCAGCCTCAGGACAGGCCCGAACACTGAAGCTTTCTTT CASSLRTGPNTEAFF
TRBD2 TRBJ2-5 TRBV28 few TGTGCCAGCAGTTTGAGCGGGAGGCAAGAGACCCAGTACTTC CASSLSGRQETQYF
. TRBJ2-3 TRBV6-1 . TGTGCCAGCAGTGGACTGCAGGGGACAGATACGCAGTATTTT CASSGLQGTDTQYF
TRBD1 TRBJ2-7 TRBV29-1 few TGCAGCGTCGCTGACAGGGCTTACGAGCAGTACTTC CSVADRAYEQYF
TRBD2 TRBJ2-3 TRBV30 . TGTGCCTGGGGGACTAGCGGGAGCAGGACAGATACGCAGTATTTT CAWGTSGSRTDTQYF
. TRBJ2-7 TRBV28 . TGTGCCAGCAGGGACAGCGGCTACGAGCAGTACTTC CASRDSGYEQYF
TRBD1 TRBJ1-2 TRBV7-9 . TGTGCCAGCAGAAAGGGACAGGAATCGGATGGCTACACCTTC CASRKGQESDGYTF
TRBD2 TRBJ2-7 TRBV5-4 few TGTGCCAGCAGCTTGGGACGGGAGGGCCACGAGCAGTACTTC CASSLGREGHEQYF